This TCR beta chain was identified during a study of T cells in Graves' hyperthyroidism and ophthalmopathy. The CDR3 is made up of 15 amino acids. Germline CDR1 is ENHRY and CDR2 is SYGVKD. Trimming cost V 2 bases and J 2 bases; bases outside gene matches: 5. Details on this clonotype: The antigen is undetermined.

The CDR3 regions of TCR beta were amplified from RNA transcripts. Carried out on the TCR CDR3, a first-round RT-PCR used the HTBI primer set. TCRdb used MiXCR to reprocess the multiplex PCR reads, holding one entry per CDR3 protein. The repertoire holds about 540,000 distinct CDR3 sequences, with approximately 44% as singletons. Study-wide results and caveats: Ophthalmopathy onset followed model prediction by a median approximately 5.9 months.

Patients counted as stable if ophthalmopathy did not develop within 18 months. Lactation, pregnancy, other autoimmune disease or uncontrolled infection excluded patients. For the diagnoses, clinical symptoms, serum thyroxine and TRAb, thyroid ultrasound and orbital computed tomography were used. The sequenced sample was peripheral blood or thyroid tissue (not recorded which). V is TRBV10-3 and J is TRBJ1-1, with 7 bases fitting TRBD1. The clonotype comes from a young woman with Graves' hyperthyroidism. The DNA of the CDR3 is TGTGCCATCAGTGAGCGGACAGGCGTCAACACTGAAGCTTTCTTT. Amino acid sequence: CAISERTGVNTEAFF.